The source of this T cell receptor (beta chain) is a study of cytomegalovirus exposure and HLA in healthy donors. On this clone: The antigen remains unidentified.

The CDR3 has 17 amino acids. Per the germline V gene, CDR1 is SGHRS and CDR2 is YFSETQ. V gave up 4 bases and J gave up 2 bases; unmatched junction bases: 11. It was healthy bone marrow donors who served as donors. Whereas donors were nominally healthy upon sampling, unrecorded immune exposures were probable. Study conclusions and caveats: Within an earlier analysis, most TCR beta V segments proved productive either about 87% or about 30% of the time. A few of the chains that were CMV-associated were confirmed in vitro to be specific for CMV antigens.

The PCR made use of 60 Vbeta and 13 Jbeta primers. The table came from immunoSEQ multiplex PCR; TCRdb's copy has only in-frame clones and leaves some out. The data show more than 130,000 clones, about 79% seen once. The gene calls are TRBV5-1 and TRBJ1-4; 7 nucleotides align to TRBD1. The sequencing input was PBMCs. This TCR derives from a man aged 40-49 years in good health and CMV-seropositive. Here the CDR3 DNA reads TGCGCCAGCAGCCCCGGGAGACAGGGACTGACTAATGAAAAACTGTTTTTT. Its translation: CASSPGRQGLTNEKLFF. Drawing the rest from reference TRBV5-1 and TRBJ1-4, the complete variable domain is KAGVTQTPRYLIKTRGQQVTLSCSPISGHRSVSWYQQTPGQGLQFLFEYFSETQRNKGNFPGRFSGRQFSNSRSEMNVSTLELGDSALYLCASSPGRQGLTNEKLFFGSGTQLSVL.